The 15 T cell receptor beta chains reported below all come from one sample, sequenced in a study of PD-L1 blockade in urothelial cancer listed by TCRdb under 2017. To prepare the library, the immunoSEQ multiplex PCR assay was applied. TCRdb stores this immuneACCESS table with in-frame sequences only. Part of the clones is absent; in the studies checked, under half of the shortfall reflects unresolved V genes, and no reason is known for the rest. Within this sample are about 80,000 clones, with 87% of them counted one time only. Over 5% of the sample comes from the top ten. Sequenced here: PBMCs, sampled around atezolizumab (anti-PD-L1) treatment. These receptors all stem from a woman aged 70-85 years with urothelial cancer.

V and J are TRBV5-1 and TRBJ2-6, with 9 bases aligning to TRBD2. Losses at the gene ends were 0 bases for V and 1 base for J; bases not matched to a gene: 5. This CDR3 comprises 18 residues. Germline V gene data show CDR1 as SGHRS and CDR2 as YFSETQ. The CDR3 loop reads CASSLVRTSVSGANVLTF. The CDR3 bases are TGCGCCAGCAGCTTGGTTAGGACTAGCGTGTCTGGGGCCAACGTCCTGACTTTC.

This chain joins TRBV28 and TRBJ1-5; D gene unclear. The CDR3 spans 15 residues. Deletions cut 3 bases from V and 0 bases from J, with 9 bases between. Per germline, CDR1 MDHEN and CDR2 SYDVKM. This CDR3 is CASSFTGNSNQPQHF. The CDR3 bases are TGTGCCAGCAGTTTCACCGGGAATAGCAATCAGCCCCAGCATTTT.

The V call is TRBV27, the J call TRBJ2-7; TRBD2 matches 7 bases. The germline V gene has CDR1 MNHEY and CDR2 SMNVEV (reference sequence). Trimming took 3 bases from V and 0 from J; bases not matched to a gene: 8. The CDR3 contains 16 residues. The CDR3 coding sequence is TGTGCCAGCAGTTTTTCCGGGAGGCCAAGCTCCTACGAGCAGTACTTC. This translates into CASSFSGRPSSYEQYF.

This clone has a handful of counts. The V and J genes are TRBV7-9 and TRBJ1-6; a weak D match, TRBD1 (6 bases). V was pared by 4 bases and J by 6 bases, with 10 bases between. The V gene's germline CDR1 is SEHNR and CDR2 FQNEAQ (reference sequence). The CDR3 is made up of 14 amino acids. The CDR3 sequence is CASSSDSFNSPLHF. The CDR3 DNA follows: TGTGCCAGCAGCTCGGACAGTTTTAATTCACCCCTCCACTTT. Full variable domain (missing parts from reference TRBV7-9 and TRBJ1-6): DTGVSQNPRHKITKRGQNVTFRCDPISEHNRLYWYRQTLGQGPEFLTYFQNEAQLEKSRLLSDRFSAERPKGSFSTLEIQRTEQGDSAMYLCASSSDSFNSPLHFGNGTRLTVT.

This clone occurred once. CDR3 sequence (DNA): TGCAGCGTTGAAGATCAGGGGCACACTGAAGCTTTCTTT. Translated, it gives CSVEDQGHTEAFF. The genes are TRBV29-1 and TRBJ1-1, with D maybe TRBD1 (6 bases). Trimming removed 0 bases from V and 3 bases from J, with 8 bases in between. The germline gives CDR1 SQVTM, CDR2 ANQGSEA. The CDR3 covers 13 residues. The variable domain in full, completed from reference TRBV29-1 and TRBJ1-1, reads SAVISQKPSRDICQRGTSLTIQCQVDSQVTMMFWYRQQPGQSLTLIATANQGSEATYESGFVIDKFPISRPNLTFSTLTVSNMSPEDSSIYLCSVEDQGHTEAFFGQGTRLTVV.

The chain uses TRBV6-4 and TRBJ2-4; TRBD2 might be the D (6 bases). The V and J ends lost 2 bases and 5 bases respectively, with 10 bases between them. This CDR3 comprises 14 residues. Germline-derived CDR1 and CDR2 are MRHNA and SNTAGT. The CDR3 loop is CASSDPGTENIQYF. DNA for the CDR3: TGTGCCAGCAGTGACCCTGGGACTGAAAACATTCAGTACTTC.

The chain uses TRBV19 and TRBJ2-7, with D perhaps TRBD2 (6 bases). The CDR3 has 17 residues. The ends were cut back, 3 bases at V and 4 bases at J, with 22 bases in the middle. Looked up from germline, CDR1 is LNHDA and CDR2 is SQIVND (reference sequence). DNA of the CDR3: TGTGCCAGTAGTATGGGGGGTCGGGGATCAAGATGGTACGAGCAGTACTTC. Protein sequence: CASSMGGRGSRWYEQYF.

V gene TRBV7-9 combines with J gene TRBJ1-2, with D hard to call. Germline-derived CDR1 and CDR2 are SEHNR and FQNEAQ (reference sequence). V lost 4 bases to trimming and J lost 1 base, with 10 bases between them. CDR3 size: 14 residues. The CDR3 DNA follows: TGTGCCAGCAGCTGGGCCGGGAGTAACTATGGCTACACCTTC. It is translated as CASSWAGSNYGYTF.

Regarding this clone: Other DNA sequences of this sample code for an identical CDR3. This chain links TRBV27 with TRBJ2-5, with 12 nucleotides matching TRBD2. The CDR3 runs 15 residues. The V gene end was trimmed by 6 bases and the J gene end by 4 bases; junction bases not matched to a gene: 6. The V gene's germline CDR1 is MNHEY and CDR2 SMNVEV (reference sequence). CDR3 DNA sequence: TGTGCCAGCAGCCCGCCGGGACTAGCGGGAGAGACCCAGTACTTC. The encoded protein is CASSPPGLAGETQYF.

The genes are TRBV11-3 and TRBJ1-1; a weak D match, TRBD1 (6 bases). The CDR3 has 13 amino acids. V was clipped by 1 base and J by 8 bases, with 11 bases between them. Germline assignment: CDR1 SGHNT and CDR2 YENEEA. In DNA form, the CDR3 reads TGTGCCAGCAGCTTAGGAGCCGGGACAGAAGCTTTCTTT. Its translation: CASSLGAGTEAFF.

The V and J genes are TRBV4-3 and TRBJ2-5; 11 bases map to TRBD2. The V gene's germline CDR1 is LGHNA and CDR2 YSLEER. The V gene end was trimmed by 0 bases and the J gene end by 4 bases; junction bases not matched to a gene: 19. The CDR3 spans 21 residues. CDR3 bases: TGCGCCAGCAGCCAAGACTGGGGTCCTGGGCTAGCGGGGGGCTTGGGAGAGACCCAGTACTTC. It codes for CASSQDWGPGLAGGLGETQYF.

The rearrangement joins TRBV11-2 to TRBJ2-7; D uncertain. Germline CDR1 SGHAT, CDR2 FQNNGV. The CDR3 is 15 amino acids. The V end was cut by 3 bases, the J end by 3 bases, with 15 bases between. The CDR3, as DNA: TGTGCCAGCAGCTTTGCAACTTCCCCACGCTACGAGCAGTACTTC. This encodes CASSFATSPRYEQYF. Based on the CDR3 plus reference TRBV11-2 and TRBJ2-7, the full variable domain is EAGVAQSPRYKIIEKRQSVAFWCNPISGHATLYWYQQILGQGPKLLIQFQNNGVVDDSQLPKDRFSAERLKGVDSTLKIQPAKLEDSAVYLCASSFATSPRYEQYFGPGTRLTVT.

The chain carries TRBV30 and TRBJ2-2, with a possible D match to TRBD2 (6 bases). Germline V CDR1 and CDR2: GTSNPN, SVGIG (reference sequence). V lost 2 bases and J lost 2, with 9 bases in between. The CDR3 sequence is 14 residues long. CDR3 protein: CAWSLGLNTGELFF. The CDR3 coding sequence is TGTGCCTGGAGTTTGGGACTCAACACCGGGGAGCTGTTTTTT.

This clone was recorded a few times. The rearrangement joins TRBV10-1 to TRBJ2-5, with TRBD1 matching over 9 bases. The germline V gene has CDR1 WNHNN and CDR2 SYGVQD (reference sequence). CDR3 length equals 15 residues. V lost 6 bases and J lost 3; bases outside the gene matches: 8. The CDR3 sequence: CASSDGTGWEETQYF. CDR3 bases: TGCGCCAGCAGCGATGGGACAGGGTGGGAAGAGACCCAGTACTTC.

This rearrangement joins TRBV6-1 to TRBJ1-4; D ambiguous. Germline CDR1 MNHNS, CDR2 SASEGT. The CDR3 consists of 14 residues. V was pared by 4 bases and J by 8 bases, with 14 bases between. The DNA of the CDR3 is TGTGCCAGCAGTGTCGCCGTCCTCGAGGAAAAACTGTTTTTT. Residues: CASSVAVLEEKLFF.